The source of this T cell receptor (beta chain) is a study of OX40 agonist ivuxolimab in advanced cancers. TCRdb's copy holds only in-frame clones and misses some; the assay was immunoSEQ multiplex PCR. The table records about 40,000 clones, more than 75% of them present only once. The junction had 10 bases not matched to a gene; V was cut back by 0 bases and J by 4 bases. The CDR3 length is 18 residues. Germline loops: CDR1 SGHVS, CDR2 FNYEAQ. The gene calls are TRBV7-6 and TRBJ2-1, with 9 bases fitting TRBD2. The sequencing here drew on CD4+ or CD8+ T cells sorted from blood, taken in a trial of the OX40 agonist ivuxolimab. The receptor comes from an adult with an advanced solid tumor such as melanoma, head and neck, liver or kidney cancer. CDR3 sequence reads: CASSLAPPAGGLYNEQFF. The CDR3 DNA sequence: TGTGCCAGCAGCTTAGCTCCCCCGGCGGGAGGGTTATACAATGAGCAGTTCTTC.